The rows below give T cell receptor beta chains drawn from one sample of a study of cytomegalovirus exposure and HLA in healthy donors. The table came from immunoSEQ multiplex PCR; TCRdb's copy has only in-frame clones and leaves some out. The table lists around 80,000 clones, 70% to 85% of them singletons. Sequenced input: PBMCs. All receptors derive from a man aged 35 to 55 in good health and CMV-seropositive. Both conserved end residues are part of each CDR3. D genes are given only for firm matches. Expanded clones are given a class, and other clones once, few, many or no size at all.

clone size: NA; V gene: TRBV18; D gene: NA; J gene: TRBJ1-1; CDR3 DNA: TGTGCCAGCTCACCTCTGAGCTACACTGAAGCTTTCTTT; CDR3 protein: CASSPLSYTEAFF
clone size: NA; V gene: TRBV6-5; D gene: TRBD1; J gene: TRBJ1-4; CDR3 DNA: TGTGCCAGCAGTTACTCCGGACAGGGGGCTAAAAAACTGTTTTTT; CDR3 protein: CASSYSGQGAKKLFF
clone size: NA; V gene: TRBV9; D gene: TRBD1; J gene: TRBJ2-5; CDR3 DNA: TGTGCCAGCAGCCCTGGACAGGGGATACAAGAGACCCAGTACTTC; CDR3 protein: CASSPGQGIQETQYF
clone size: NA; V gene: TRBV27; D gene: TRBD1; J gene: TRBJ1-2; CDR3 DNA: TGTGCCAGCAGAAGGGGGGACAGGAGTACCTATGGCTACACCTTC; CDR3 protein: CASRRGDRSTYGYTF
clone size: NA; V gene: TRBV28; D gene: TRBD1; J gene: TRBJ2-3; CDR3 DNA: TGTGCCAGCAGTCCGGGACAGCACCGCACAGATACGCAGTATTTT; CDR3 protein: CASSPGQHRTDTQYF
clone size: NA; V gene: TRBV30; D gene: NA; J gene: TRBJ1-1; CDR3 DNA: TGTGCCTGGAGTGTATCCCCAGTCAACACTGAAGCTTTCTTT; CDR3 protein: CAWSVSPVNTEAFF
clone size: NA; V gene: TRBV7-9; D gene: TRBD1; J gene: TRBJ1-1; CDR3 DNA: TGTGCCAGCAGCCCCTTGGGACAGGCCGGAGCTTTCTTT; CDR3 protein: CASSPLGQAGAFF
clone size: NA; V gene: TRBV5-1; D gene: NA; J gene: TRBJ1-2; CDR3 DNA: TGCGCCAGCAGCTTACGGGACACCAGCGGAGGCTACACCTTC; CDR3 protein: CASSLRDTSGGYTF
clone size: NA; V gene: TRBV6-5; D gene: TRBD1; J gene: TRBJ1-5; CDR3 DNA: TGTGCCAGCAGTTCAGGGGGGATACGCAATCAGCCCCAGCATTTT; CDR3 protein: CASSSGGIRNQPQHF
clone size: NA; V gene: TRBV7-9; D gene: NA; J gene: TRBJ2-4; CDR3 DNA: TGTGCCAGCAGCCTCTCCGAGGAGAGCATTCAGTACTTC; CDR3 protein: CASSLSEESIQYF
clone size: NA; V gene: TRBV15; D gene: NA; J gene: TRBJ2-7; CDR3 DNA: TGTGCCACCAGCAGAGAAAAGGGAGCAAGAAGCGAGCAGTACTTC; CDR3 protein: CATSREKGARSEQYF
clone size: NA; V gene: TRBV25-1; D gene: NA; J gene: TRBJ1-4; CDR3 DNA: TGTGCCGGCAGTGCGGGGTCAACTAATGAAAAACTGTTTTTT; CDR3 protein: CAGSAGSTNEKLFF
clone size: NA; V gene: TRBV10-2; D gene: NA; J gene: TRBJ1-2; CDR3 DNA: TGCGCCAGCAGGGGCTATACAGACTATGGCTACACCTTC; CDR3 protein: CASRGYTDYGYTF
clone size: NA; V gene: TRBV28; D gene: TRBD1; J gene: TRBJ2-5; CDR3 DNA: TGTGCCAGCAGGCCCTTGGCAGGGGGCGGCGAGACCCAGTACTTC; CDR3 protein: CASRPLAGGGETQYF
clone size: NA; V gene: TRBV13; D gene: TRBD1; J gene: TRBJ2-7; CDR3 DNA: TGTGCCAGCAGCTATGGGACAGCGAGCTCCTACGAGCAGTACTTC; CDR3 protein: CASSYGTASSYEQYF
clone size: NA; V gene: TRBV2; D gene: TRBD2; J gene: TRBJ2-1; CDR3 DNA: TGTGCCAGCAGTGAGGGACTAGCGGTCGAGAATGAGCAGTTCTTC; CDR3 protein: CASSEGLAVENEQFF
clone size: NA; V gene: TRBV5-1; D gene: NA; J gene: TRBJ1-5; CDR3 DNA: TGCGCCAGCAGCCAAAGTGACATGGACAATCAGCCCCAGCATTTT; CDR3 protein: CASSQSDMDNQPQHF
clone size: NA; V gene: TRBV19; D gene: NA; J gene: TRBJ1-5; CDR3 DNA: TGTGCCAGTAGTATTATGAATCAGCCCCAGCATTTT; CDR3 protein: CASSIMNQPQHF
clone size: once; V gene: TRBV30; D gene: NA; J gene: TRBJ1-5; CDR3 DNA: TGTGCCGCCGAAGAAGGAGTTAATCAGCCCCAGCATTTT; CDR3 protein: CAAEEGVNQPQHF
clone size: few; V gene: TRBV7-2; D gene: NA; J gene: TRBJ2-3; CDR3 DNA: TGTGCCAGCCTTCCTCGGAGCACAGATACGCAGTATTTT; CDR3 protein: CASLPRSTDTQYF
clone size: NA; V gene: TRBV6-5; D gene: NA; J gene: TRBJ2-3; CDR3 DNA: TGTGCCAGCAGTTACCCGGGGGGCGGGACAGATACGCAGTATTTT; CDR3 protein: CASSYPGGGTDTQYF
clone size: NA; V gene: TRBV14; D gene: NA; J gene: TRBJ1-6; CDR3 DNA: TGTGCCAGCAGCCAAAACTTGAGGGCGCCGGATTCACCCCTCCACTTT; CDR3 protein: CASSQNLRAPDSPLHF
clone size: NA; V gene: TRBV19; D gene: TRBD1; J gene: TRBJ1-4; CDR3 DNA: TGTGCCAGTAGTTCCAGACAGGGAACTAATGAAAAACTGTTTTTT; CDR3 protein: CASSSRQGTNEKLFF
clone size: NA; V gene: TRBV28; D gene: NA; J gene: TRBJ2-7; CDR3 DNA: TGTGCCAGCCAGAGCGCTGGAAGCTACGAGCAGTACTTC; CDR3 protein: CASQSAGSYEQYF
clone size: few; V gene: TRBV2; D gene: NA; J gene: TRBJ1-4; CDR3 DNA: TGTGCCAGCAGCCGCGACACCTCCGATGGGGAAAAACTGTTTTTT; CDR3 protein: CASSRDTSDGEKLFF
clone size: NA; V gene: TRBV5-1; D gene: TRBD2; J gene: TRBJ2-7; CDR3 DNA: TGCGCCAGCAGCCCGACTAGCGGGAGGGAGCAGTACTTC; CDR3 protein: CASSPTSGREQYF
clone size: NA; V gene: TRBV5-1; D gene: NA; J gene: TRBJ1-2; CDR3 DNA: TGCGCCAGCAGCTTGGAACAGCCCGCAAGGGGCTATGGCTACACCTTC; CDR3 protein: CASSLEQPARGYGYTF
clone size: NA; V gene: TRBV19; D gene: NA; J gene: TRBJ1-5; CDR3 DNA: TGTGCCAGTAGTGAACGGGGGTTTACGAGTCAGCCCCAGCATTTT; CDR3 protein: CASSERGFTSQPQHF
clone size: NA; V gene: TRBV6-5; D gene: TRBD1; J gene: TRBJ1-2; CDR3 DNA: TGTGCCACCGGGGACAGCGGGGGCTCTTACTATGGCTACACCTTC; CDR3 protein: CATGDSGGSYYGYTF
clone size: NA; V gene: TRBV5-4; D gene: NA; J gene: TRBJ2-3; CDR3 DNA: TGTGCCAGCAGCTTGGGGCGGTCCACAGATACGCAGTATTTT; CDR3 protein: CASSLGRSTDTQYF
clone size: once; V gene: TRBV10-1; D gene: NA; J gene: TRBJ2-7; CDR3 DNA: TGCGCCAGCAGTGAAGGGGACAAGGGGGAGCAGTACTTC; CDR3 protein: CASSEGDKGEQYF
clone size: NA; V gene: TRBV10-3; D gene: NA; J gene: TRBJ2-1; CDR3 DNA: TGTGCCATCAGCCCCGGGTCTAGCAATGAGCAGTTCTTC; CDR3 protein: CAISPGSSNEQFF
clone size: once; V gene: TRBV19; D gene: TRBD2; J gene: TRBJ2-1; CDR3 DNA: TGTGCCAGTAGTGCCGGACTAGCGGGAGGTTCTTTGATAGGGGATGAGCAGTTCTTC; CDR3 protein: CASSAGLAGGSLIGDEQFF
clone size: few; V gene: TRBV6-1; D gene: NA; J gene: TRBJ1-6; CDR3 DNA: TGTGCCAGCAGTGCGACAGATTCACCCCTCCACTTT; CDR3 protein: CASSATDSPLHF
clone size: NA; V gene: TRBV7-8; D gene: TRBD1; J gene: TRBJ1-2; CDR3 DNA: TGTGCCAGCAGCTGGGACAGCCCTAACTATGGCTACACCTTC; CDR3 protein: CASSWDSPNYGYTF
clone size: few; V gene: TRBV7-3; D gene: NA; J gene: TRBJ2-1; CDR3 DNA: TGTGCCAGCAGCCCGAGCGGGCCCTTTAAAGAGCAGTTCTTC; CDR3 protein: CASSPSGPFKEQFF
clone size: few; V gene: TRBV6-1; D gene: TRBD1; J gene: TRBJ2-7; CDR3 DNA: TGTGCCAGCAGAGACTCAGGGGGCCCCCGAGGCGAGCAGTACTTC; CDR3 protein: CASRDSGGPRGEQYF
clone size: NA; V gene: TRBV5-1; D gene: TRBD1; J gene: TRBJ1-6; CDR3 DNA: TGCGCCAGCAGCTTGGGGACAGGGAATAATTCACCCCTCCACTTT; CDR3 protein: CASSLGTGNNSPLHF
clone size: NA; V gene: TRBV5-4; D gene: TRBD2; J gene: TRBJ2-5; CDR3 DNA: TGTGCCAGCAGCTTACTAGCGGAAGAGACCCAGTACTTC; CDR3 protein: CASSLLAEETQYF
clone size: NA; V gene: TRBV9; D gene: NA; J gene: TRBJ2-2; CDR3 DNA: TGTGCCAGCAGCCCCCGGGGGATGGTGACCGGGGAGCTGTTTTTT; CDR3 protein: CASSPRGMVTGELFF
clone size: NA; V gene: TRBV18; D gene: TRBD1; J gene: TRBJ1-4; CDR3 DNA: TGTGCCAGCTCACCACGCGCCACAGGGGATTATGAAAAACTGTTTTTT; CDR3 protein: CASSPRATGDYEKLFF